The rows below give T cell receptor beta chains drawn from one sample of a study of shared clonotypes between healthy human individuals. Clones were sequenced by immunoSEQ multiplex PCR, and TCRdb holds only the in-frame ones, with some missing. The data contain around 2,000,000 clones, approximately 94% of them singletons. The sequenced sample was naive CD8+ T cells sorted from blood. These receptors were obtained from a man younger than 35 in good health. Both conserved end residues are part of each CDR3. The D gene is left open where the match is weak. Size is omitted from some rows. Given values are once, few, many or a class for expanded clones.

TRBV27	TRBJ1-5	once	TRBD1	CASSLYRGDQPQHF	TGTGCCAGCAGTTTGTACAGGGGGGATCAGCCCCAGCATTTT
TRBV29-1	TRBJ2-1	-	TRBD2	CSAGLADRYNEQFF	TGCAGCGCCGGACTAGCGGACCGATACAATGAGCAGTTCTTC
TRBV6-5	TRBJ2-1	-	TRBD1	CASSYSTGMVDNEQFF	TGTGCCAGCAGTTACTCGACAGGGATGGTCGACAATGAGCAGTTCTTC
TRBV29-1	TRBJ2-7	-	-	CSVGRGTHEQYF	TGCAGCGTTGGGCGGGGTACCCACGAGCAGTACTTC
TRBV4-3	TRBJ1-1	-	-	CASSPSGSGQAFF	TGCGCCAGCAGCCCCAGCGGTAGCGGGCAAGCTTTCTTT
TRBV5-8	TRBJ2-7	-	-	CASSSRRTGEQYF	TGTGCCAGCAGCTCCAGAAGGACCGGAGAGCAGTACTTC
TRBV9	TRBJ1-6	once	-	CASSPVPGGGDYYNSPLHF	TGTGCCAGCAGCCCCGTACCGGGGGGGGGCGACTATTATAATTCACCCCTCCACTTT
TRBV6-1	TRBJ2-2	few	TRBD1	CASSEQGDRSTGELFF	TGTGCCAGCAGTGAACAGGGGGACAGGTCCACCGGGGAGCTGTTTTTT
TRBV30	TRBJ2-7	-	-	CAWSVLRQGRAYEQYF	TGTGCCTGGAGTGTACTCCGACAGGGGAGGGCCTACGAGCAGTACTTC
TRBV27	TRBJ2-7	-	-	CASSLGTVYEQYF	TGTGCCAGCAGTTTGGGTACGGTCTACGAGCAGTACTTC
TRBV7-8	TRBJ2-3	-	-	CASSLLGGITDTQYF	TGTGCCAGCAGCTTACTCGGGGGTATCACAGATACGCAGTATTTT
TRBV2	TRBJ2-3	-	TRBD2	CASSVGTSGTASTDTQYF	TGTGCCAGCAGTGTAGGGACTAGCGGGACGGCAAGCACAGATACGCAGTATTTT
TRBV25-1	TRBJ2-7	few	-	CASSEGFLQAF	TGTGCCAGCAGTGAAGGATTTTTGCAGGCCTTC
TRBV5-1	TRBJ2-5	-	-	CASSLAGLASYQETQYF	TGCGCCAGCAGCTTGGCCGGACTCGCAAGTTATCAAGAGACCCAGTACTTC
TRBV2	TRBJ2-7	-	-	CASSEQSPAYEQYF	TGTGCCAGCAGTGAACAGAGCCCGGCCTACGAGCAGTACTTC
TRBV28	TRBJ2-7	once	-	CASSVEAYEQYF	TGTGCCAGCAGCGTAGAGGCCTACGAGCAGTACTTC
TRBV4-3	TRBJ1-1	-	-	CASSQEGGLNTEAFF	TGCGCCAGCAGCCAAGAGGGCGGCCTGAACACTGAAGCTTTCTTT
TRBV11-2	TRBJ2-1	-	-	CASSLGLAERYNEQFF	TGTGCCAGCAGCTTAGGCCTGGCGGAGCGGTACAATGAGCAGTTCTTC
TRBV11-1	TRBJ2-7	-	-	CASSLGQRTYEQYF	TGTGCCAGCAGCTTAGGACAGAGAACCTACGAGCAGTACTTC
TRBV6-5	TRBJ2-7	-	-	CASSYVEESSYEQYF	TGTGCCAGCAGTTACGTAGAAGAGAGCTCCTACGAGCAGTACTTC
TRBV7-9	TRBJ1-6	-	TRBD1	CASSLGQGSSPLHF	TGTGCCAGCAGCTTAGGACAGGGCAGTTCACCCCTCCACTTT
TRBV5-1	TRBJ2-1	-	TRBD2	CASSLWGAGALADEQFF	TGCGCCAGCAGCTTGTGGGGAGCGGGGGCTCTGGCTGATGAGCAGTTCTTC
TRBV6-1	TRBJ1-6	-	-	CASSPGVGFHF	TGTGCCAGCAGCCCAGGGGTAGGCTTCCACTTT
TRBV7-9	TRBJ2-7	-	-	CASSTPSQGSSYEQYF	TGTGCCAGCAGCACGCCTTCACAGGGAAGCTCCTACGAGCAGTACTTC
TRBV14	TRBJ1-1	-	-	CASSQDEGWAEAFF	TGTGCCAGCAGCCAAGACGAGGGGTGGGCTGAAGCTTTCTTT
TRBV28	TRBJ2-7	-	-	CASSLIVGYEQYF	TGTGCCAGCAGTTTAATCGTCGGCTACGAGCAGTACTTC
TRBV27	TRBJ2-7	-	TRBD1	CASSYRGYSYEQYF	TGTGCCAGCAGTTACAGGGGATACTCCTACGAGCAGTACTTC
TRBV5-1	TRBJ1-6	-	-	CASSLASLYNSPLHF	TGCGCCAGCAGCCTTGCCAGCCTCTATAATTCACCCCTCCACTTT
TRBV18	TRBJ2-1	-	TRBD1	CASSPSGGYYNEQFF	TGTGCCAGCTCTCCCTCAGGGGGTTATTACAATGAGCAGTTCTTC
TRBV5-1	TRBJ2-7	-	-	CASSLVAGSGEQYF	TGCGCCAGCAGCTTGGTTGCGGGATCCGGCGAGCAGTACTTC
TRBV27	TRBJ2-7	-	-	CASSLYAEVPSYEQYF	TGTGCCAGCAGTTTATATGCCGAGGTACCCTCCTACGAGCAGTACTTC
TRBV30	TRBJ2-7	-	-	CAWSLGGIAHEQYF	TGTGCCTGGAGTCTCGGTGGAATCGCCCACGAGCAGTACTTC
TRBV4-1	TRBJ2-4	-	-	CASSQEVAKNIQYF	TGCGCCAGCAGCCAAGAAGTAGCCAAAAACATTCAGTACTTC
TRBV10-1	TRBJ2-1	-	-	CASSDSGTTGHEQFF	TGCGCCAGCAGTGATTCCGGGACAACGGGTCATGAGCAGTTCTTC
TRBV7-8	TRBJ2-2	-	TRBD2	CASSGGLAGATNTGELFF	TGTGCCAGCTCCGGGGGACTAGCGGGAGCAACCAACACCGGGGAGCTGTTTTTT
TRBV9	TRBJ2-4	-	TRBD1	CASSDGTGPNKNIQYF	TGTGCCAGCAGCGACGGGACAGGTCCCAATAAAAACATTCAGTACTTC
TRBV7-9	TRBJ2-7	-	TRBD1	CASSLSTGTGGYEQYF	TGTGCCAGCAGCCTTTCCACCGGGACAGGGGGGTACGAGCAGTACTTC
TRBV6-5	TRBJ2-5	-	-	CASSPLVEETQYF	TGTGCCAGCAGCCCCTTAGTGGAGGAGACCCAGTACTTC
TRBV10-3	TRBJ1-3	-	-	CAISGDMSAGNTIYF	TGTGCCATCAGTGGGGACATGAGTGCCGGAAACACCATATATTTT